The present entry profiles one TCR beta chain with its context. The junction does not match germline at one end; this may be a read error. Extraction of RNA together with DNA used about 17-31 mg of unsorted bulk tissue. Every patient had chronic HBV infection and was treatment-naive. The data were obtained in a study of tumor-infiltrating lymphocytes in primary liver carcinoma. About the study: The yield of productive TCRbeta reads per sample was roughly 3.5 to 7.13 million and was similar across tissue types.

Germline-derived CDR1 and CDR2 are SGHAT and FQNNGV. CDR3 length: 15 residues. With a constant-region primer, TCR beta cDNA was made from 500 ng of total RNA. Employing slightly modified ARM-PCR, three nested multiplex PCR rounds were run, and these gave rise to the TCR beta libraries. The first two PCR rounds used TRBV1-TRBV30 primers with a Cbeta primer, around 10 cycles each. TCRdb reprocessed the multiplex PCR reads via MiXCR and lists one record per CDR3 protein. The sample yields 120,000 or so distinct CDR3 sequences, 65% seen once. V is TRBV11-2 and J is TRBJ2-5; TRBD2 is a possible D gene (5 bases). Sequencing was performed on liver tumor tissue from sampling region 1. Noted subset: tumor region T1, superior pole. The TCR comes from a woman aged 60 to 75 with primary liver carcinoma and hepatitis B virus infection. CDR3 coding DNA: TGTGCCAGCAACTTGACGGGAAATTCGTTGGAGACGCAGTACTTC. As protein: CASNLTGNSLETQYF.